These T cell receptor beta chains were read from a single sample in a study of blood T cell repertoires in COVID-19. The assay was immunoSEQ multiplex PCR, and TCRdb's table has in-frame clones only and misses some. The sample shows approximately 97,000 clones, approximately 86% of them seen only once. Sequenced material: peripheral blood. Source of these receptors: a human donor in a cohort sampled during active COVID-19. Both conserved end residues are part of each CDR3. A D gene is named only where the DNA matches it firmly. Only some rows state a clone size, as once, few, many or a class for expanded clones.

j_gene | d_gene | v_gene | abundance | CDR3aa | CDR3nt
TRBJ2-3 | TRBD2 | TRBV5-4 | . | CASSSSSGRVTDTQYF | TGTGCCAGCAGCTCATCTAGCGGGAGGGTCACAGATACGCAGTATTTT
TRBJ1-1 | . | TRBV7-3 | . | CASSSYLNTEAFF | TGTGCCAGCAGCTCGTACTTAAACACTGAAGCTTTCTTT
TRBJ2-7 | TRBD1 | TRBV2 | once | CASTNRDRKFYEQYF | TGTGCCAGCACCAACCGGGACAGAAAGTTTTACGAGCAGTACTTC
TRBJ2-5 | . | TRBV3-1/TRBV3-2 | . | CASSQDREETQYF | TGTGCCAGCAGCCAAGACAGGGAAGAGACCCAGTACTTC
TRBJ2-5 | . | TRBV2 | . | CASALTAYGETQYF | TGTGCCAGCGCATTGACGGCTTACGGGGAGACCCAGTACTTC
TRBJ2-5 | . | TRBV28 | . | CASSLRTGRGSQETQYF | TGTGCCAGCAGTTTACGAACAGGGCGCGGGAGTCAAGAGACCCAGTACTTC
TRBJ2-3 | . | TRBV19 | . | CASSIPGPDTQYF | TGTGCCAGTAGTATACCAGGGCCAGATACGCAGTATTTT
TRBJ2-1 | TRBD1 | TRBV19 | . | CASSIGGTGEYNEQFF | TGTGCCAGTAGTATCGGGGGGACAGGGGAATACAATGAGCAGTTCTTC
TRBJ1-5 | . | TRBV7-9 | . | CASSLGGPQHF | TGTGCCAGCAGCTTGGGAGGACCCCAGCATTTT
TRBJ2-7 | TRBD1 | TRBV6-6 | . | CASSPDRVSYEQYF | TGTGCCAGCAGTCCCGACAGGGTCTCCTACGAGCAGTACTTC
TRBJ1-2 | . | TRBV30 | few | CAWSYRQVSGYTF | TGTGCCTGGAGTTATCGACAGGTATCAGGCTACACCTTC
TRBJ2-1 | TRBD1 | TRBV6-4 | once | CASGKPGTGYNEQFF | TGTGCCAGCGGGAAACCCGGGACAGGCTACAATGAGCAGTTCTTC
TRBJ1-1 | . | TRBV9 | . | CASSVGSQLNTEAFF | TGTGCCAGCAGCGTAGGTTCACAGTTGAACACTGAAGCTTTCTTT
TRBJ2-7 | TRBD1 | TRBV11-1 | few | CASSLWGQGSYEQYF | TGTGCCAGCAGCTTATGGGGACAGGGGTCCTACGAGCAGTACTTC
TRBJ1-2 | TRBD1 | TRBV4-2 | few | CASSQEEAGGLGYTF | TGTGCCAGCAGCCAAGAGGAGGCAGGGGGCCTTGGCTACACCTTC
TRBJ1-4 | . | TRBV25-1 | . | CASRRQGNNEKLFF | TGTGCCTCCCGTCGGCAGGGCAATAATGAAAAACTGTTTTTT
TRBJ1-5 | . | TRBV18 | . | CASSPGRSNQPQHF | TGTGCCAGCTCACCGGGGCGCAGCAATCAGCCCCAGCATTTT
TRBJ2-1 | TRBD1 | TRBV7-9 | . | CASSPPFRTGGLEQFF | TGTGCCAGCAGCCCACCTTTCCGGACAGGGGGCCTTGAGCAGTTCTTC
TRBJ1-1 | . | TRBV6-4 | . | CASSPRQGPDTEAFF | TGTGCCAGCAGTCCTCGGCAGGGGCCGGACACTGAAGCTTTCTTT
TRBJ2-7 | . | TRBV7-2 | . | CASSLRPGRANYEQYF | TGTGCCAGCAGCTTACGCCCGGGCAGGGCAAATTACGAGCAGTACTTC
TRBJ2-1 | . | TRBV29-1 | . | CSVEPSGPNNEQFF | TGCAGCGTTGAACCCAGCGGGCCAAACAATGAGCAGTTCTTC
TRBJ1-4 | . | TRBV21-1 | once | CASSKEGSGMNEKLFF | TGTGCCAGCAGCAAAGAAGGCTCAGGTATGAATGAAAAACTGTTTTTT
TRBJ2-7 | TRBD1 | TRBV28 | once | CASSFGTGRNEQYF | TGTGCCAGCAGTTTCGGGACAGGGCGCAACGAGCAGTACTTC
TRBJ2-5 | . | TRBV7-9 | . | CASTIPDGDQETQYF | TGTGCCAGCACCATACCCGACGGGGACCAAGAGACCCAGTACTTC
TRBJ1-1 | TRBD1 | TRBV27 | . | CASSFTGGWTEAFF | TGTGCCAGCAGTTTTACAGGGGGTTGGACTGAAGCTTTCTTT
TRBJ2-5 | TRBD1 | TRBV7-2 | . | CASSLIYGTGQTARETQYF | TGTGCCAGCAGCTTAATTTATGGGACAGGGCAGACTGCAAGGGAGACCCAGTACTTC
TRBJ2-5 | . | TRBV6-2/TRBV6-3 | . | CASSYSRRELMETQYF | TGTGCCAGCAGTTACTCGAGGCGTGAGCTGATGGAGACCCAGTACTTC
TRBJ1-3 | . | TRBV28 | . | CASSSDPGQGNTIYF | TGTGCCAGCAGTTCAGATCCGGGACAAGGAAACACCATATATTTT
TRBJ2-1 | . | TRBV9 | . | CASLRQGTAGSDEQFF | TGTGCCAGCCTACGACAAGGGACTGCAGGCTCCGATGAGCAGTTCTTC
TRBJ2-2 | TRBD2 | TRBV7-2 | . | CASSLSIAGGINTGELFF | TGTGCCAGCAGCTTAAGTATAGCGGGGGGGATTAACACCGGGGAGCTGTTTTTT
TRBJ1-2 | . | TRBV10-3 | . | CAISDGGDYGYTF | TGTGCCATCAGTGATGGCGGAGACTATGGCTACACCTTC
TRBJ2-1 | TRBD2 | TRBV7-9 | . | CASSLGPSGRAHNEQFF | TGTGCCAGCAGCTTAGGTCCTAGCGGGAGGGCCCACAATGAGCAGTTCTTC
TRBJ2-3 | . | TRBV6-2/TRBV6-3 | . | CASSLRGGSGEDTQYF | TGTGCCAGCAGCCTCCGAGGAGGTAGCGGAGAGGATACGCAGTATTTT
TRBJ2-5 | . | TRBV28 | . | CASSPPNGQETQYF | TGTGCCAGCAGTCCCCCGAACGGCCAAGAGACCCAGTACTTC
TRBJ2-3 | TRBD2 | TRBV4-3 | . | CASSQDQTSGSRTDTQYF | TGCGCCAGCAGCCAAGACCAGACTAGCGGGAGTCGGACAGATACGCAGTATTTT
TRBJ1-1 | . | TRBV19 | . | CARILCSEAFF | TGTGCCAGAATATTATGCAGTGAAGCTTTCTTT
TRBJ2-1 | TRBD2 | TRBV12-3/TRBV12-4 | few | CASRLADNEQFF | TGTGCCAGCAGACTAGCGGACAATGAGCAGTTCTTC
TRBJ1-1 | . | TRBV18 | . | CASSPQVGNTEAFF | TGTGCCAGCTCACCCCAGGTGGGGAACACTGAAGCTTTCTTT
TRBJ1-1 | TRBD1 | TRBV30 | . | CAWTGTGWMNTEAFF | TGTGCCTGGACCGGGACAGGGTGGATGAACACTGAAGCTTTCTTT
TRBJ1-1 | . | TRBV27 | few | CASSLGGGTEAFF | TGTGCCAGCAGTTTAGGGGGGGGCACTGAAGCTTTCTTT
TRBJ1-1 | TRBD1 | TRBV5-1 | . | CASSRLPGQGARNTEAFF | TGCGCCAGCAGCAGGCTCCCGGGACAGGGGGCGCGGAACACTGAAGCTTTCTTT
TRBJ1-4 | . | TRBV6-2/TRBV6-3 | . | CASSYGLVFGSEKLFF | TGTGCCAGCAGTTACGGACTCGTATTCGGCTCCGAAAAACTGTTTTTT
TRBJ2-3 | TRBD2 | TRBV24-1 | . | CATSDPGLAGAPDTQYF | TGTGCCACCAGTGACCCCGGACTAGCGGGAGCCCCTGATACGCAGTATTTT
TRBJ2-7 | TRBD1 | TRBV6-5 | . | CVSRDRVGEQYF | TGTGTCAGCAGGGACAGGGTCGGGGAGCAGTACTTC
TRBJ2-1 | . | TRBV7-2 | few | CASSLTRRTARGGQFF | TGTGCCAGCAGCTTAACCCGACGGACGGCCCGGGGAGGGCAGTTCTTC
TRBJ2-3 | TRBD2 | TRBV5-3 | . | CARSCSGSDTQYF | TGTGCCAGAAGCTGTAGCGGGAGTGATACGCAGTATTTT
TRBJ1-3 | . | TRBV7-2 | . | CASSLGSGSGNTIYF | TGTGCCAGCAGCTTGGGTTCGGGGTCCGGAAACACCATATATTTT
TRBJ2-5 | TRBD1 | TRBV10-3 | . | CAPSTNRGPDQETQYF | TGTGCCCCCTCAACCAACAGGGGCCCTGACCAAGAGACCCAGTACTTC
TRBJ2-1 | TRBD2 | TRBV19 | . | CASSALAGGYNEQFF | TGTGCCAGTAGTGCTCTAGCGGGGGGTTACAATGAGCAGTTCTTC
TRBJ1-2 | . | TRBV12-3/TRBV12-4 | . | CASSFDSSGYTF | TGTGCCAGCAGTTTCGACAGTTCTGGCTACACCTTC
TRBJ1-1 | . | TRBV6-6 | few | CASSYSGGVAAFF | TGTGCCAGCAGTTACTCCGGGGGGGTTGCGGCTTTCTTT